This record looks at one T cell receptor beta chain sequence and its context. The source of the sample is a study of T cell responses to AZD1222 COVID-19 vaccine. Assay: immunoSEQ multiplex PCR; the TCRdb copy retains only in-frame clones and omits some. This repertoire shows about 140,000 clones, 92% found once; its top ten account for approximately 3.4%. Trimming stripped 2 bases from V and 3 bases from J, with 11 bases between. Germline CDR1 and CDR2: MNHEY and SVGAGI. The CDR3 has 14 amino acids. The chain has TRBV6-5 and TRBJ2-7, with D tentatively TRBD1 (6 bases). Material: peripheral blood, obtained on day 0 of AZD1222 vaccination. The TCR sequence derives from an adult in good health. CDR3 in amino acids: CASSYRQGGYEQYF. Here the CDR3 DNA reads TGTGCCAGCAGTTACCGGCAAGGGGGCTACGAGCAGTACTTC.